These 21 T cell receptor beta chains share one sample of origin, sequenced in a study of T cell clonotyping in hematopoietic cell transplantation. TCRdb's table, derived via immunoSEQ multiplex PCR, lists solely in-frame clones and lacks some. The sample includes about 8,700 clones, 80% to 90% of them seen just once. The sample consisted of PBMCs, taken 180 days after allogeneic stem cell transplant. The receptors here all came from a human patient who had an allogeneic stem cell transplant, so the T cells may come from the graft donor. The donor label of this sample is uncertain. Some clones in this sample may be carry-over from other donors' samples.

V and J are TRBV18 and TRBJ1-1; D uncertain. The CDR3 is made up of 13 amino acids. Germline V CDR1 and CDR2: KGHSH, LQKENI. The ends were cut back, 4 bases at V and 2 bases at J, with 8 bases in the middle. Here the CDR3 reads CASSHDTNTEAFF. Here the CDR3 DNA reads TGTGCCAGCTCACACGACACCAACACTGAAGCTTTCTTT.

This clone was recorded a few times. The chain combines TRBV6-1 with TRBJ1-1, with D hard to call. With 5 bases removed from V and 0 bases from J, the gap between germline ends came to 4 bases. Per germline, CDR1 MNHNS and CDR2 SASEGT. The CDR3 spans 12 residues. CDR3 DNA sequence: TGTGCCAGCAGTTATATGAACACTGAAGCTTTCTTT. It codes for CASSYMNTEAFF.

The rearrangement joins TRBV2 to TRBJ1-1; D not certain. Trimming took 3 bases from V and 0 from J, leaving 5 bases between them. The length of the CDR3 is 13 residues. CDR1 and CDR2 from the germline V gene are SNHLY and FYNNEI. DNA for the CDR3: TGTGCCAGCAGTGATTTTGTGAACACTGAAGCTTTCTTT. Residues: CASSDFVNTEAFF.

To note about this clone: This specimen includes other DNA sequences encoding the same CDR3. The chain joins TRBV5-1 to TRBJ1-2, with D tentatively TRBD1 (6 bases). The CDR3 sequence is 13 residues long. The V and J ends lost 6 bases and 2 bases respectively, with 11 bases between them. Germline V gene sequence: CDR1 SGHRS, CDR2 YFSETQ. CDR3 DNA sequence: TGCGCCAGCAAAACGGACAGAAACTATGGCTACACCTTC. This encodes CASKTDRNYGYTF.

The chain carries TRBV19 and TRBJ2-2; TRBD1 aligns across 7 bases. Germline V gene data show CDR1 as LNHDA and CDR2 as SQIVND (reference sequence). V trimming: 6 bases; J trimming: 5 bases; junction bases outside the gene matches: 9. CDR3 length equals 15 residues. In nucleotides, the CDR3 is TGTGCCAGTAGGGTTGACAGGGACGATACCGGGGAGCTGTTTTTT. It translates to CASRVDRDDTGELFF.

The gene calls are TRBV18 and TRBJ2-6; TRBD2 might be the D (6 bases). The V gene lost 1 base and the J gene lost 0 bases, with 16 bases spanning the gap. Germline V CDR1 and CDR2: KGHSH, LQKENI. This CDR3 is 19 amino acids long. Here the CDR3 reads CASSPLLQGLSSGANVLTF. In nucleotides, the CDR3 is TGTGCCAGCTCACCACTCCTCCAGGGACTGAGCTCTGGGGCCAACGTCCTGACTTTC.

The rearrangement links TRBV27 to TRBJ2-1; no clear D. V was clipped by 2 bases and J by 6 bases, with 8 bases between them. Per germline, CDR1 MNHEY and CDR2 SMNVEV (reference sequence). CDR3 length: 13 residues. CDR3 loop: CASSLTDRNEQFF. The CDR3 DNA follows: TGTGCCAGCAGTTTAACAGACCGCAATGAGCAGTTCTTC.

The DNA for the CDR3 is TGCGCCAGCAGCCAAGTGGGCAGACAACTCACAGATACGCAGTATTTT. The encoded protein is CASSQVGRQLTDTQYF. V gene TRBV4-1 combines with J gene TRBJ2-3; no definite D call. Looked up from germline, CDR1 is MGHRA and CDR2 is YSYEKL. With 1 base removed from V and 2 bases from J, the gap between germline ends came to 13 bases. The CDR3 has 16 amino acids.

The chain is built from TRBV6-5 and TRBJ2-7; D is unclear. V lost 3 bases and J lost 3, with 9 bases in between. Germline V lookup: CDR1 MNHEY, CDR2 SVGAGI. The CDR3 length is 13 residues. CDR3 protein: CASSYRVRYEQYF. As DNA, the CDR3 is TGTGCCAGCAGTTATAGGGTTCGCTACGAGCAGTACTTC.

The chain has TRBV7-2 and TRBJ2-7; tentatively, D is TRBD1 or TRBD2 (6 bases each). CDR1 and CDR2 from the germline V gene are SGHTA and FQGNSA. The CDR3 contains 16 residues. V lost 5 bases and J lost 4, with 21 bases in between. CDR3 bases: TGTGCCAGCAGCCAGAGGTCGGGGGCAGGTGGATACGAGCAGTACTTC. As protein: CASSQRSGAGGYEQYF.

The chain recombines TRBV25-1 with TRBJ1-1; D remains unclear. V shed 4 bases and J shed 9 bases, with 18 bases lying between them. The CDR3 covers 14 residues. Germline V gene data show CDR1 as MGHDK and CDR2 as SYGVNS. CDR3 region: CASSGGGKTLKAFF. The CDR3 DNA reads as TGTGCCAGCAGTGGGGGTGGGAAAACACTGAAAGCTTTCTTT.

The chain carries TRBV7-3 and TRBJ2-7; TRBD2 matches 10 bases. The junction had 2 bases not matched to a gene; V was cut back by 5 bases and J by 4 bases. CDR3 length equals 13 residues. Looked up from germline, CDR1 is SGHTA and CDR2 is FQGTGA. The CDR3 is CASSLGLAYEQYF. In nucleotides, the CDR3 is TGTGCCAGCAGCCTGGGACTAGCGTACGAGCAGTACTTC.

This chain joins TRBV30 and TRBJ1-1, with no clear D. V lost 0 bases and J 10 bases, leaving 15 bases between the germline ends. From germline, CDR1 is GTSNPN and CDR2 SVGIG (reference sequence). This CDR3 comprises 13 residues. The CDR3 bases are TGTGCCTGGAGTGTACCGGGAGGGCGGCGAGCTTTCTTT. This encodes CAWSVPGGRRAFF.

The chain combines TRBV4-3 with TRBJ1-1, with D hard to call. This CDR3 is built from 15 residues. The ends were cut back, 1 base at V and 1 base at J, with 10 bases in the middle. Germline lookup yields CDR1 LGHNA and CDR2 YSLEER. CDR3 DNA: TGCGCCAGCAGCCAAGCCCCGACATGGAACACTGAAGCTTTCTTT. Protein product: CASSQAPTWNTEAFF.

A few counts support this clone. The CDR3 DNA reads TGCGCCAGCAGCCGGACTCTCCAAGAGACCCAGTACTTC. This encodes CASSRTLQETQYF. The gene calls are TRBV4-3 and TRBJ2-5; a weak D match, TRBD2 (5 bases). Germline lookup yields CDR1 LGHNA and CDR2 YSLEER. The CDR3 totals 13 residues. V was trimmed by 4 bases and J by 1 base, leaving 7 bases between them.

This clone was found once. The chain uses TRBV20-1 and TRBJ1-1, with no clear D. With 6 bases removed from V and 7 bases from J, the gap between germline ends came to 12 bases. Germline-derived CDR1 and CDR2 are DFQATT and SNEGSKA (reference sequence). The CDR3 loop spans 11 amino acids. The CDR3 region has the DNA TGCAGTGCCCCGAGTTTAGGTGAAGCTTTCTTT. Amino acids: CSAPSLGEAFF.

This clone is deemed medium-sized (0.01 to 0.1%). The CDR3 bases are TGTGCCAGCAGCCGAACTGGAAACACCATATATTTT. It specifies CASSRTGNTIYF. This sequence joins TRBV7-2 and TRBJ1-3; D gene uncertain. This CDR3 region has 12 residues. V was shortened by 5 bases and J by 2 bases, with 4 bases between the two germline ends. Per the germline V gene, CDR1 is SGHTA and CDR2 is FQGNSA.

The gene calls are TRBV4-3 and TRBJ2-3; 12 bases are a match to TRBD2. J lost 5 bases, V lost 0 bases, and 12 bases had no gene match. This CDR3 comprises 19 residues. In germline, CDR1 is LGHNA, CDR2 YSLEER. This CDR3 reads CASSQDLWLAGGQGDTQYF. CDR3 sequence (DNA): TGCGCCAGCAGCCAAGATCTCTGGCTAGCGGGGGGGCAGGGAGATACGCAGTATTTT.

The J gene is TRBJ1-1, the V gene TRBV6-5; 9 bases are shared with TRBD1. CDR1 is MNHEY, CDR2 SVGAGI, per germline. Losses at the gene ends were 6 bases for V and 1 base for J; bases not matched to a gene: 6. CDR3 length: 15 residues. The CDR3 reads CASRWTGVQNTEAFF. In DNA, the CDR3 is TGTGCCAGCAGATGGACAGGGGTGCAGAACACTGAAGCTTTCTTT.

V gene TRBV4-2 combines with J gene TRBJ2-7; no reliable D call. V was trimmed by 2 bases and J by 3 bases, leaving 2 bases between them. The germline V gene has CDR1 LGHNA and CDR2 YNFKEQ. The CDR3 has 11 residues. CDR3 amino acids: CASSQNYEQYF. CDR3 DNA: TGTGCCAGCAGCCAAAACTACGAGCAGTACTTC.

CDR3 nucleotides: TGTGCCAGTAGACGACAGGATACCTACGAGCAGTACTTC. Translated, it gives CASRRQDTYEQYF. The chain couples TRBV19 to TRBJ2-7; D may be TRBD1 (6 bases). Between the trimmed V and J ends, which lost 6 bases and 2 bases, there was a span of 11 bases. Per the germline V gene, CDR1 is LNHDA and CDR2 is SQIVND (reference sequence). The length of the CDR3 is 13 residues.